This T cell receptor (beta chain) was captured by sequencing in a study of cytomegalovirus exposure and HLA in healthy donors. The PCR used 60 Vbeta and 13 Jbeta primers. Only in-frame clones appear in the TCRdb table, and some are missing; sequencing was by immunoSEQ multiplex PCR. The top ten hold approximately 2.3% of the sample, which has 150,000 to 170,000 clones, 70% to 85% seen once. The CDR3 sequence is 15 residues long. CDR1 is SGHRS and CDR2 is YFSETQ in the germline V gene. V lost 0 bases and J lost 1, with 10 bases in between. The chain employs TRBV5-1 and TRBJ2-5; perhaps TRBD1 as D (6 bases). The receptor comes from a man younger than 40 in good health and CMV-seronegative. Sequencing was carried out using PBMCs. The CDR3 loop reads CASSLETGPQETQYF. DNA for the CDR3: TGCGCCAGCAGCTTGGAGACAGGTCCCCAAGAGACCCAGTACTTC.